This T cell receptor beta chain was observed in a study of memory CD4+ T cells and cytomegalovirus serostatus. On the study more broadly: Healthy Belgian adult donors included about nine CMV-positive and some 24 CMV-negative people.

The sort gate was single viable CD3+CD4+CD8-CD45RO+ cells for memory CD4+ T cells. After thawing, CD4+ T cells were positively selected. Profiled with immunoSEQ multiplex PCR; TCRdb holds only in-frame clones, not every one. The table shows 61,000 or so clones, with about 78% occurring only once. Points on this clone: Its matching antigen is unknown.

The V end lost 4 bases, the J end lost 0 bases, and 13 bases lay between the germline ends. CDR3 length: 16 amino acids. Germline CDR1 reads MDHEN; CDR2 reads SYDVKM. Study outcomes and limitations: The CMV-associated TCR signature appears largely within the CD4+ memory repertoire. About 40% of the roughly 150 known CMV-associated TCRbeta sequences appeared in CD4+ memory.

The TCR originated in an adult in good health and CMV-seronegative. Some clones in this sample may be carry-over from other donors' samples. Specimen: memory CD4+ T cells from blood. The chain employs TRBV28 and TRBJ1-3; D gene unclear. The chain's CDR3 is CASSSDGISSGNTIYF. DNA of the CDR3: TGTGCCAGCAGTTCGGACGGGATAAGCTCTGGAAACACCATATATTTT.